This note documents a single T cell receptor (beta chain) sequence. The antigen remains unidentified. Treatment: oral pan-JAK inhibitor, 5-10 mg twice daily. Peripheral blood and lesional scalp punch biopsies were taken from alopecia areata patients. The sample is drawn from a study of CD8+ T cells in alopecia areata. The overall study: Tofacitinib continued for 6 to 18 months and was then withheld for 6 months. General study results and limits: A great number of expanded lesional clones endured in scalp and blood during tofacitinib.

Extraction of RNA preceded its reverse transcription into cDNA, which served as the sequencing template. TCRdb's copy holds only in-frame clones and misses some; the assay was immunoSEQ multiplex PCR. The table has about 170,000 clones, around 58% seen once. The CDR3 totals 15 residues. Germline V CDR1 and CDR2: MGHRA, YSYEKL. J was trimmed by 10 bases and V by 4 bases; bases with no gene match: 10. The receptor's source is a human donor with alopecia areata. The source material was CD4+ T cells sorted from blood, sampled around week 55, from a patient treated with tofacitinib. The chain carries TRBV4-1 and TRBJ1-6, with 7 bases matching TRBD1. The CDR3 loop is CASSPLDRAESPLHF. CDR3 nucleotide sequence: TGCGCCAGCAGCCCTCTCGACAGGGCCGAATCACCCCTCCACTTT.